What follows are 14 T cell receptor beta chains derived from one specimen sequenced in a study of T-cell memory formation after mild COVID-19. MiXCR, applied by TCRdb to the 5' RACE reads, yields one record per CDR3 protein. The table records hundreds of thousands of distinct CDR3 sequences, roughly 21% of them present only once. Input material: PBMCs or a T cell subset sorted from them (not recorded which). These receptors all come from a young man who had mild COVID-19 (a few samples of this study predate the infection). Cell type and time point are not known.

This clonotype was detected many times. The CDR3 DNA reads TGTGCCAGCAGTTTAATAGCGGGGGTATACAATGAGCAGTTCTTC. It encodes CASSLIAGVYNEQFF. This sequence joins TRBV27 and TRBJ2-1, with 9 nucleotides matching TRBD2. The CDR3 has 15 amino acids. V dropped 2 bases and J dropped 4; count of bases not matched to a gene: 3. Germline CDR1 reads MNHEY; CDR2 reads SMNVEV (reference sequence).

CDR3 DNA sequence: TGTGCCAGCAGCTTCGACAGGTTCCGCGGCTACACCTTC. This sequence encodes CASSFDRFRGYTF. This rearrangement joins TRBV7-8 to TRBJ1-2, with D tentatively TRBD1 (6 bases). Trimming stripped 3 bases from V and 8 bases from J, with 13 bases between. The CDR3 length is 13 residues. CDR1 is SGHVS and CDR2 is FQNEAQ in the germline V gene.

This clonotype was found a few times. The chain links TRBV10-2 to TRBJ2-1; D is unresolved. Germline CDR1 and CDR2: WSHSY and SAAADI. CDR3 length: 13 residues. Between the trimmed V and J ends, which lost 3 bases and 8 bases, there was a span of 11 bases. The CDR3 nucleotides are TGCGCCAGCAGTGATGCTGCCGACTATGAGCAGTTCTTC. This translates into CASSDAADYEQFF.

The CDR3 bases are TGTGCCAGCAGCCGTTATTCGGGGACAGCTGGGGCCAACGTCCTGACTTTC. Its protein product is CASSRYSGTAGANVLTF. This sequence joins TRBV11-2 and TRBJ2-6; 7 bases are shared with TRBD1. The CDR3 extends over 17 amino acids. V trimming: 5 bases; J trimming: 2 bases; junction bases outside the gene matches: 9. Germline CDR1 reads SGHAT; CDR2 reads FQNNGV.

This clonotype was detected a few times. The genes are TRBV30 and TRBJ1-2, with no clear D. Germline assignment: CDR1 GTSNPN and CDR2 SVGIG (reference sequence). The CDR3 runs 12 residues. The V and J ends lost 5 bases and 3 bases respectively, with 10 bases between them. This chain's CDR3 is CAWSSGDYGYTF. CDR3 coding DNA: TGTGCCTGGTCCTCTGGGGACTATGGCTACACCTTC.

The chain couples TRBV2 to TRBJ1-5, with 9 bases identical to TRBD1. The CDR3 totals 16 residues. V dropped 4 bases and J dropped 5; count of bases not matched to a gene: 9. Germline V lookup: CDR1 SNHLY, CDR2 FYNNEI. CDR3 bases: TGTGCCAGCAGTGTCCCGGACAGGGGAGGGGATCAGCCCCAGCATTTT. Translating it yields CASSVPDRGGDQPQHF. The whole variable domain, remainder taken from reference TRBV2 and TRBJ1-5, is EPEVTQTPSHQVTQMGQEVILRCVPISNHLYFYWYRQILGQKVEFLVSFYNNEISEKSEIFDDQFSVERPDGSNFTLKIRSTKLEDSAMYFCASSVPDRGGDQPQHFGDGTRLSIL.

This clonotype appeared a few times. The chain has TRBV27 and TRBJ1-2; D perhaps matches TRBD1 (5 bases). Per germline, CDR1 MNHEY and CDR2 SMNVEV (reference sequence). V gave up 8 bases and J gave up 5 bases, with 18 bases separating them. CDR3 length: 14 residues. Here the CDR3 reads CASGTYGIPYGYTF. The CDR3 bases are TGTGCCAGCGGGACTTACGGGATTCCTTATGGCTACACCTTC.

This clonotype has just a few counts. The gene calls are TRBV6-6 and TRBJ1-2; possibly TRBD1 for D (5 bases). The CDR3 loop spans 14 amino acids. Germline V gives CDR1 MNHNY, CDR2 SVGAGI (reference sequence). Deletions cut 5 bases from V and 4 bases from J, with 14 bases between. The CDR3 loop is CASSPDTGFYGYTF. As DNA, the CDR3 is TGTGCCAGCAGTCCAGACACAGGTTTCTATGGCTACACCTTC.

Only a few counts were recorded for this clonotype. The chain recombines TRBV6-2 or TRBV6-3 with TRBJ2-7; TRBD1 aligns across 12 bases. The CDR3 covers 15 residues. Germline V lookup: CDR1 MNHEY, CDR2 SVGEGT. V lost 6 bases to trimming and J lost 4 bases; unmatched junction nucleotides: 7. CDR3 residues: CASSRLGQGAYEQYF. The CDR3 nucleotides read TGTGCCAGCAGCCGCCTGGGACAGGGGGCGTACGAGCAGTACTTC.

This clonotype was detected only a few times. CDR3 sequence reads: CASSLGSGFGQQFF. The CDR3 DNA is TGTGCCAGCAGTTTAGGCAGTGGTTTCGGTCAGCAGTTCTTC. This rearrangement joins TRBV12-3 or TRBV12-4 to TRBJ2-1; D remains unclear. V shed 1 base and J shed 11 bases, with 15 bases lying between them. The CDR3 runs to 14 residues.

The chain carries TRBV5-5 and TRBJ1-1; no reliable D call. The CDR3 length is 13 residues. Deletions cut 4 bases from V and 3 bases from J, with 10 bases between. The germline gives CDR1 SGHKS, CDR2 YYEKEE (reference sequence). CDR3 DNA: TGTGCCAGCAGCGACCGGGGTGACACTGAAGCTTTCTTT. Encoded protein: CASSDRGDTEAFF.

This clonotype was counted between two and nine times. The V gene is TRBV12-3 or TRBV12-4, the J gene TRBJ1-4, with 7 nucleotides matching TRBD1. This CDR3 comprises 13 residues. V lost 6 bases and J lost 8; bases outside the gene matches: 6. The CDR3 is CASRTGFGEKLFF. CDR3 coding DNA: TGTGCCAGCAGGACAGGGTTCGGAGAAAAACTGTTTTTT.

This clonotype occurred a few times. This chain links TRBV29-1 with TRBJ1-1, with D possibly matching TRBD1 (5 bases). The CDR3 consists of 12 residues. The germline gives CDR1 SQVTM, CDR2 ANQGSEA. Trimming left V 3 bases short and J 1 base short, with 6 bases between. CDR3 coding DNA: TGCAGCGTTGACAGGGAGAACACTGAAGCTTTCTTT. This encodes CSVDRENTEAFF.

The rearrangement links TRBV7-3 to TRBJ2-2; tentative D call: TRBD1 (6 bases). The germline V gene encodes CDR1 SGHTA and CDR2 FQGTGA. Trimming removed 3 bases at V and 6 bases at J, with 20 bases between. The CDR3 is 17 amino acids. The DNA for the CDR3 is TGTGCCAGCAGCTTTCGGTCGACAGGCCTGTTCTCCGGGGAGCTGTTTTTT. It is translated as CASSFRSTGLFSGELFF.